This T cell receptor beta chain was recovered during a study of blood T cell repertoires in COVID-19. Whole-study context: The origin of the acute and convalescent COVID-19 samples was the United States, Italy and Spain. T cells, B-cell-depleted T cells, or PBMCs supplied cDNA or gDNA.

Generated by immunoSEQ multiplex PCR, the TCRdb table keeps only in-frame clones and is missing some. The sample yields fewer than 200,000 clones, roughly 80% seen once. This CDR3 spans 12 amino acids. Between the trimmed V and J ends, which lost 7 bases and 2 bases, there was a span of 8 bases. Germline CDR1 is SNHLY and CDR2 is FYNNEI. Sequencing was done on a sample of peripheral blood. The chain carries TRBV2 and TRBJ1-1; D not resolved. The receptor was derived from a man aged 60 to 69 with acute or convalescent COVID-19. For the CDR3, the DNA is TGTGCCAGCAATGATCTCAACACTGAAGCTTTCTTT. This translates into CASNDLNTEAFF.